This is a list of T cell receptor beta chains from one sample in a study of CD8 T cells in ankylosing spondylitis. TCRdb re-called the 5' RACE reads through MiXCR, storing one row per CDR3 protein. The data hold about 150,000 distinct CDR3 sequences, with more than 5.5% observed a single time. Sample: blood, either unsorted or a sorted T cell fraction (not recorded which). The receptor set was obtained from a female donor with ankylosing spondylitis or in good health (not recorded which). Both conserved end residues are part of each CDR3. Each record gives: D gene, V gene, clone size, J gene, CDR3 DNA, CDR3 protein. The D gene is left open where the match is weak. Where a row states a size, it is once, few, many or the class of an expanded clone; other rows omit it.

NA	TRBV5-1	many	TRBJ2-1	TGCGCCAGCAGCCAAGGGACCTACAATGAGCAGTTCTTC	CASSQGTYNEQFF
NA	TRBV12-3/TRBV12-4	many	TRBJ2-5	TGTGCCAGCATGCTGACTCTAGGGCAAGAGACCCAGTACTTC	CASMLTLGQETQYF
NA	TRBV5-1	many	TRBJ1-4	TGCGCCAGCAGCGATTCTATAGATGCTACAGGAATTAATGAAAAACTGTTTTTT	CASSDSIDATGINEKLFF
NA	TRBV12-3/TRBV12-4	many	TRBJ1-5	TGTGCCAGCGTAGACGGGAAGCCCAATCAGCCCCAGCATTTT	CASVDGKPNQPQHF
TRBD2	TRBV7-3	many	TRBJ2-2	TGTGCCAGCAGCTCCCTTCGGACTAGCGGGGGGGCCTGGCCCGGGGAGCTGTTTTTT	CASSSLRTSGGAWPGELFF
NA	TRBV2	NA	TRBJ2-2	TGTGCCAGCAGCCAACTTAACACCGGGGAGCTGTTTTTT	CASSQLNTGELFF
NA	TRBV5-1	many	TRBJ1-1	TGCGCCAGCAGGCCCAGGGATGGGGTGAACACTGAAGCTTTCTTT	CASRPRDGVNTEAFF
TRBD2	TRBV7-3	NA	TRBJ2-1	TGTGCCAGCAGCTTATTCGGGCGGGGGGACTCCTACAATGAGCAGTTCTTC	CASSLFGRGDSYNEQFF
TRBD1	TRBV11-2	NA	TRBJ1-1	TGTGCCAGCAGCTCCAGACAGGGAATAGGTACTGAAGCTTTCTTT	CASSSRQGIGTEAFF
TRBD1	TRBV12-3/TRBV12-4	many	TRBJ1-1	TGTGCCAGCAGTAAAACGGACAGGAGCCAGGCTTTCTTT	CASSKTDRSQAFF
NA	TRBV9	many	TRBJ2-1	TGTGCCAGCAGCGTAGATGGGGGTCTGAACAATGAGCAGTTCTTC	CASSVDGGLNNEQFF
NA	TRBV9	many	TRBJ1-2	TGTGCCAGCAGCGTATTCTCTTCCTCAGGGTATAACTATGGCTACACCTTC	CASSVFSSSGYNYGYTF
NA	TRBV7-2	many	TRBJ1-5	TGTGCCAGCAGCTTAGCCCTGGGCAAGCCCCAGCATTTT	CASSLALGKPQHF
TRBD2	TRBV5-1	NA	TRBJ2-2	TGCGCCAGCAGCTTAGGACTAGCGATCGGGGAGCTGTTTTTT	CASSLGLAIGELFF
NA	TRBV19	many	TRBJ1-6	TGTGCCAGTAGTACTCCTCAGGGGAGGGTTAATTCACCCCTCCACTTT	CASSTPQGRVNSPLHF
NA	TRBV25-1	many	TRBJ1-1	TGTGCCAGCAGTCCCATGAAGGGAAGCGGGGCTGAAGCTTTCTTT	CASSPMKGSGAEAFF
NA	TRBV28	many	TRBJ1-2	TGTGCCAGCAGTCCAGGGGATGACTATGGCTACACCTTC	CASSPGDDYGYTF
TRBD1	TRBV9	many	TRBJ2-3	TGTGCCAGCAGCAAAACAGGGGCTTCTAGCACAGATACGCAGTATTTT	CASSKTGASSTDTQYF
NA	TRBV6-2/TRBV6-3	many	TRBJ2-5	TGTGCCAGCAGTTACGTTCGGCAGGGAGAGACCCAGTACTTC	CASSYVRQGETQYF
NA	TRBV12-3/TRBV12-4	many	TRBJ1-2	TGTGCCAGCAGTCTAACAGGGCCGGATGGCTACACCTTC	CASSLTGPDGYTF
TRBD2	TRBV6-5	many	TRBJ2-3	TGTGCCAGCAGTTACTCGGGGACTAGCGGGGGCGCAGATACGCAGTATTTT	CASSYSGTSGGADTQYF
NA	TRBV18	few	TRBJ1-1	TGTGCCAGCTTCCCCAAGGCCCAAATAGCTTTCTTT	CASFPKAQIAFF
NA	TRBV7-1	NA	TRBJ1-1	TGTGCCAGCAGCTCTACGGGCGGAGGACGAGCTTTCTTT	CASSSTGGGRAFF
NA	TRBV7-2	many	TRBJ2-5	TGTGCCAGCAGCTTTACAGGGAATCCCGGGGAGACCCAGTACTTC	CASSFTGNPGETQYF
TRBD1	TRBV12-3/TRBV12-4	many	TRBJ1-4	TGTGCCAGCAGTGGGGCGACAGGGATTAATGAAAAACTGTTTTTT	CASSGATGINEKLFF
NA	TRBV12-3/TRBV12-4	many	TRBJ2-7	TGTGCCAGCAGTTTAGCAGGGGCCTACGAGCAGTACTTC	CASSLAGAYEQYF
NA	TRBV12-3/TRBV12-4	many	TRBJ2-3	TGTGCCAGCAGGGCTGGGGGGACTAGCACAGATACGCAGTATTTT	CASRAGGTSTDTQYF
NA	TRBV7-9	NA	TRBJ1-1	TGTGCCAGCAGCTTAGATCAGGGGTGGACTGAAGCTTTCTTT	CASSLDQGWTEAFF
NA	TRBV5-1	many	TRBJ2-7	TGCGCCAGCAGCTTGGCCGGGGGTTCTTACGAGCAGTACTTC	CASSLAGGSYEQYF
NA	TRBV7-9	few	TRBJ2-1	TGTGCCAGCAGCTTTGTGGGGTTGGATGAGCAGTTCTTC	CASSFVGLDEQFF
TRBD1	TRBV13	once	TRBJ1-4	TGTGCCTTCAGTCCAGGGGGGCCCTCGGGACAAGCTAATGAAAAACTGTTTTTT	CAFSPGGPSGQANEKLFF
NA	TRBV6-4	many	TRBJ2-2	TGTGCCAGCAGTGAGTCGGGGGCTTCCACCGGGGAGCTGTTTTTT	CASSESGASTGELFF
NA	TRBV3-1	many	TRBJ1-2	TGTGCCAGCAGTTCAAGGAAGGGAGGAGATTATGGCTACACCTTC	CASSSRKGGDYGYTF
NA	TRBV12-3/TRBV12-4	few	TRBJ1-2	TGTGCCAGCAGCATAGGACGGGGCTACACCTTC	CASSIGRGYTF
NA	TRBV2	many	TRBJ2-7	TGTGCCAGCAGTGTCGGGGTGGGAACCTACGAGCAGTACTTC	CASSVGVGTYEQYF
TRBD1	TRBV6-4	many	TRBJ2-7	TGTGCCAGCAGTCCGGGACAGGGGACCTACGAGCAGTACTTC	CASSPGQGTYEQYF